This entry is about one T cell receptor beta chain. This was a survey-level run. Only in-frame clones appear in the TCRdb table, and some are missing; sequencing was by immunoSEQ multiplex PCR. The repertoire includes about 36,000 clones, more than 60% of them detected once, and approximately 2% sits in the top ten. These data are taken from a study of STAT5B mutations in CD4+ large granular lymphocyte leukemia. This CDR3 is built from 17 residues. J lost 5 bases, V lost 5 bases, and 10 bases had no gene match. Looked up from germline, CDR1 is LNHNV and CDR2 is YYDKDF (reference sequence). What was sequenced was CD4+ T cells from blood buffy coats. The receptor comes from a human donor in good health. The chain joins TRBV15 to TRBJ2-5, with 14 positions matching TRBD2. The CDR3 DNA sequence: TGTGCCACCAGCTCGCCGACTAGCGGGGGGGCCATGGAGACCCAGTACTTC. Its translation: CATSSPTSGGAMETQYF.